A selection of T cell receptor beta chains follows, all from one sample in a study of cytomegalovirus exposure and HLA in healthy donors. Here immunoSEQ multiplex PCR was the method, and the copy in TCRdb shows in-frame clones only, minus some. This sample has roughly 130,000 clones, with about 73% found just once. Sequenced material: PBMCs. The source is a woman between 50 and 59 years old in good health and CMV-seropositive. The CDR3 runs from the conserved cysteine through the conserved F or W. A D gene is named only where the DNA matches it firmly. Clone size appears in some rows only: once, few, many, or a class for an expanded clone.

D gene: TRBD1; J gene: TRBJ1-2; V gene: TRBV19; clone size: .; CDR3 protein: CASRPDRDYGYTF; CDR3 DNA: TGTGCCAGTAGACCCGACAGGGACTATGGCTACACCTTC
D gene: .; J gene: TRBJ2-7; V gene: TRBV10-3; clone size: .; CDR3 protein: CAISEGADYEQYF; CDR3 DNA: TGTGCCATCAGTGAGGGGGCCGACTACGAGCAGTACTTC
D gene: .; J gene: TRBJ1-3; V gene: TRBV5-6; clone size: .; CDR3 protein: CASSGAKSSGNTIYF; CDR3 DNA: TGTGCCAGCAGCGGGGCAAAGAGCTCTGGAAACACCATATATTTT
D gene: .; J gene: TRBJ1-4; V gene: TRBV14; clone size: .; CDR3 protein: CASSHLGGPDEKLFF; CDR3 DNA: TGTGCCAGCAGCCACCTAGGGGGTCCTGATGAAAAACTGTTTTTT
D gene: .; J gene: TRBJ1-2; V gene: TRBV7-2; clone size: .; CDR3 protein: CASSQASGIGYTF; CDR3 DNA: TGTGCCAGCAGCCAAGCTTCCGGTATTGGCTACACCTTC
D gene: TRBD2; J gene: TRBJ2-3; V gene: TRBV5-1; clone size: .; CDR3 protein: CASSLGGLAGTDTQYF; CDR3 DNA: TGCGCCAGCAGCTTGGGGGGACTAGCGGGCACAGATACGCAGTATTTT
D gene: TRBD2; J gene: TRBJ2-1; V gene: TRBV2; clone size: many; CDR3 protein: CASGGGTYNEQFF; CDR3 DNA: TGTGCCAGCGGCGGGGGAACCTACAATGAGCAGTTCTTC
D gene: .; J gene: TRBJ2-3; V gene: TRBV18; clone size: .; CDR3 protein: CASSRGGTDTQYF; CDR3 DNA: TGTGCCAGCTCGCGGGGTGGCACAGATACGCAGTATTTT
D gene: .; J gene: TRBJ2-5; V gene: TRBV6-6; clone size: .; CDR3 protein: CASSYGTGIQETQYF; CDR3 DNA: TGTGCCAGCAGTTATGGGACTGGTATACAAGAGACCCAGTACTTC
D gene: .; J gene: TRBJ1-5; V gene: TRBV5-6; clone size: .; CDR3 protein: CASSLARGYSNQPQHF; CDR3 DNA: TGTGCCAGCAGCTTGGCCAGGGGTTATAGCAATCAGCCCCAGCATTTT
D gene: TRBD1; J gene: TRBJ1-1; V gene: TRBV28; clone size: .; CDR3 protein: CATETGWPTEAFF; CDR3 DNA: TGTGCGACTGAGACAGGGTGGCCCACTGAAGCTTTCTTT
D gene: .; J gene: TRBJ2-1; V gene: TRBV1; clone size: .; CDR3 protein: CTSSPGTGGSNEQFF; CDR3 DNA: TGCACCAGCAGCCCGGGGACAGGGGGATCCAATGAGCAGTTCTTC
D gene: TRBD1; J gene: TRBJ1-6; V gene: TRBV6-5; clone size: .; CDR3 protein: CASGKRQGNSPLHF; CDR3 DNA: TGTGCCAGCGGAAAAAGACAGGGTAATTCACCCCTCCACTTT
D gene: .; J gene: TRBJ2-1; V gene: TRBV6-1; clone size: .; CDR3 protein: CASRPTASSYNEQFF; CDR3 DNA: TGTGCCAGCCGACCGACAGCGAGCTCCTACAATGAGCAGTTCTTC
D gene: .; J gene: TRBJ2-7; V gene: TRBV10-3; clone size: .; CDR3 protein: CAIRRGGAYEQYF; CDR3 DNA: TGTGCCATCCGCCGAGGAGGGGCGTACGAGCAGTACTTC
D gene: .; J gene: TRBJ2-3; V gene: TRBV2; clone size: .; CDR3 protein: CASSLQGPDTQYF; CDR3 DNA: TGTGCCAGCAGCCTACAGGGACCAGATACGCAGTATTTT
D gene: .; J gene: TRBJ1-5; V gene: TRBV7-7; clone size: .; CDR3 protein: CASSLGAGQPQHF; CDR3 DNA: TGTGCCAGCAGCTTAGGTGCGGGTCAGCCCCAGCATTTT
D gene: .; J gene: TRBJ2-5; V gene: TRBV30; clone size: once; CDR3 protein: CAWSGAGNQETQYF; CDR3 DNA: TGTGCCTGGAGTGGGGCGGGGAACCAAGAGACCCAGTACTTC
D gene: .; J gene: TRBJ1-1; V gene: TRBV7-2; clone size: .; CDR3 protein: CASSLARESEAFF; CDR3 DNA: TGTGCCAGCAGCTTAGCTCGGGAGTCTGAAGCTTTCTTT
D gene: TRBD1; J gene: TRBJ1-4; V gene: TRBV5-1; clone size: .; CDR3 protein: CASSLDRALGKLFF; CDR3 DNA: TGCGCCAGCAGCCTTGACAGGGCCCTGGGAAAACTGTTTTTT
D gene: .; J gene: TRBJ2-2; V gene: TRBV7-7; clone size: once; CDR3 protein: CASSFTTTGELFF; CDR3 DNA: TGTGCTAGCAGCTTTACAACAACCGGGGAGCTGTTTTTT
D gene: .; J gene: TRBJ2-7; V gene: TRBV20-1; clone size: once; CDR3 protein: CSATSGYEQYF; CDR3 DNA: TGCAGTGCTACCTCCGGGTACGAGCAGTACTTC
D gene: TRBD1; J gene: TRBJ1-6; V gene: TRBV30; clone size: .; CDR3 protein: CAWRARRGTGGSPLHF; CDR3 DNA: TGTGCCTGGAGGGCACGACGGGGGACAGGGGGTTCACCCCTCCACTTT
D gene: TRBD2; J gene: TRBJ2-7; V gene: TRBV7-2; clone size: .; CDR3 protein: CASSSAGGTRVYEQYF; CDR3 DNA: TGTGCCAGCAGCTCCGCTGGGGGGACTAGGGTCTACGAGCAGTACTTC
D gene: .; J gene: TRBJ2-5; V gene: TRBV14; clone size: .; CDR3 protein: CASSQESGTKTQYF; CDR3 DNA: TGTGCCAGCAGCCAAGAGTCAGGAACGAAGACCCAGTACTTC
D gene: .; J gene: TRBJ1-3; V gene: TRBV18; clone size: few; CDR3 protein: CASSLTVFGNTIYF; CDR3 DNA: TGTGCCAGCTCACTAACTGTCTTCGGAAACACCATATATTTT
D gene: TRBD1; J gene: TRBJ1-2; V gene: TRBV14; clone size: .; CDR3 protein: CASSQTGANYGYPF; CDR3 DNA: TGTGCCAGCAGCCAGACAGGGGCGAACTATGGCTACCCCTTC
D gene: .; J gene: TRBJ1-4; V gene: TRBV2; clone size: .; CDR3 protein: CATESTGFSNEKLFF; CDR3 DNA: TGTGCCACCGAAAGTACGGGATTCAGTAATGAAAAACTGTTTTTT
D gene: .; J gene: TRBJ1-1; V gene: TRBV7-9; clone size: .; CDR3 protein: CASTFTDTEAFF; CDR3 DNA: TGTGCCAGCACTTTCACTGACACTGAAGCTTTCTTT
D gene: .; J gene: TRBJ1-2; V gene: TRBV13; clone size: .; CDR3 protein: CASSPSRALAKPHYGYTF; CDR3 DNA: TGTGCCAGCAGCCCTTCTAGAGCCCTCGCTAAGCCCCACTATGGCTACACCTTC
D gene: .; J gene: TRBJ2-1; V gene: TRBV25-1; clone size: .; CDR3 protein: CASSESDGLSREEQFF; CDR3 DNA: TGTGCCAGCAGTGAATCGGACGGACTAAGCCGGGAGGAGCAGTTCTTC
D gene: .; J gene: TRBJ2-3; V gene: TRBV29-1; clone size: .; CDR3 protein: CSVLGQFPTDTQYF; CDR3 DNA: TGCAGCGTCCTCGGACAGTTCCCCACAGATACGCAGTATTTT
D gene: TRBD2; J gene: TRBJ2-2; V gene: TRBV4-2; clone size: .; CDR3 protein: CASSPGGSGGANTGELFF; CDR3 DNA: TGTGCCAGCAGCCCAGGGGGAAGCGGGGGGGCGAACACCGGGGAGCTGTTTTTT
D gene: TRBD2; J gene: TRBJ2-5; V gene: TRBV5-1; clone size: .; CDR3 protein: CASSLSGEVGETQYF; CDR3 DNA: TGCGCCAGCAGCTTAAGCGGGGAGGTAGGAGAGACCCAGTACTTC
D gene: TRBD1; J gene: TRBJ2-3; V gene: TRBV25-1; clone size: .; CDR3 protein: CASSERTGTPGDTQYF; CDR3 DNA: TGTGCCAGCAGTGAACGGACAGGCACCCCAGGGGATACGCAGTATTTT
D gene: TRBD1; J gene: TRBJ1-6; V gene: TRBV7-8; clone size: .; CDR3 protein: CASSLAQPGGRTSPLHF; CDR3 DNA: TGTGCCAGCAGCTTAGCCCAACCAGGGGGCCGTACTTCACCCCTCCACTTT
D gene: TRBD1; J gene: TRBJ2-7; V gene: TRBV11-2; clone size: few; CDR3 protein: CASSLDGTGAYEQYF; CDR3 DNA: TGTGCCAGCAGCTTAGACGGAACAGGGGCCTACGAGCAGTACTTC
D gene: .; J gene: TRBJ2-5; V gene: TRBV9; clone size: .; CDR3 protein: CASSVLSGGETQYF; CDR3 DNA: TGTGCCAGCAGCGTATTAAGCGGAGGGGAGACCCAGTACTTC
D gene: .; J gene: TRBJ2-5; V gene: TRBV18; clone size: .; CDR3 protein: CASSPKGGGETQYF; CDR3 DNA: TGTGCCAGCTCACCAAAAGGAGGGGGCGAGACCCAGTACTTC
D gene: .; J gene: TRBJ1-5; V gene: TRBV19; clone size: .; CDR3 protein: CASRKSTGIQQPQHF; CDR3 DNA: TGTGCCAGTAGGAAAAGTACAGGGATCCAACAGCCCCAGCATTTT
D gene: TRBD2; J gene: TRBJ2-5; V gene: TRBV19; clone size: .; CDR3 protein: CASRNSGAGTQYF; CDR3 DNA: TGTGCCAGTAGGAATAGCGGGGCGGGGACCCAGTACTTC
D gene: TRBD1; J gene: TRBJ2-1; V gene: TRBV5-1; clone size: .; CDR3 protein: CASNRVVPGQGGNEQFF; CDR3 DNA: TGCGCCAGCAACCGCGTGGTGCCGGGACAGGGAGGGAATGAGCAGTTCTTC
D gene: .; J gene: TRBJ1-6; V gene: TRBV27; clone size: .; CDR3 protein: CASSPNGQSSYNSPLHF; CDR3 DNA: TGTGCCAGCAGTCCAAACGGACAGAGCTCCTATAATTCACCCCTCCACTTT
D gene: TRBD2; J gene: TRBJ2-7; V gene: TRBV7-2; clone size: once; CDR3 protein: CASSPSTSGVYEQYF; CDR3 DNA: TGTGCCAGCAGCCCTAGTACTAGCGGGGTGTACGAGCAGTACTTC
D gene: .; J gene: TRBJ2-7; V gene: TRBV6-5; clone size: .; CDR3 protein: CAAGVQSPYEQYF; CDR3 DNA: TGTGCCGCCGGGGTCCAATCCCCCTACGAGCAGTACTTC
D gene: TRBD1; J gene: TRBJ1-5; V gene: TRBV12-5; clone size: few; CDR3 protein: CASGLAGTGADQPQHF; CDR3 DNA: TGTGCTAGTGGTTTGGCCGGGACAGGTGCGGATCAGCCCCAGCATTTT
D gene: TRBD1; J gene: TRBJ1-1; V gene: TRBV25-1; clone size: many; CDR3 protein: CASSVTGMGTEAFF; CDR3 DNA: TGTGCCAGCAGTGTGACAGGGATGGGTACTGAAGCTTTCTTT
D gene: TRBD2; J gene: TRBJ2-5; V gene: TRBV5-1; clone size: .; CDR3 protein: CPSMSGGGTWETQYF; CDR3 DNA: TGCCCCAGCATGTCCGGCGGGGGGACGTGGGAGACCCAGTACTTC
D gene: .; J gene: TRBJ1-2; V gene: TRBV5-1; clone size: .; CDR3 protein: CASSLDTGYGYTF; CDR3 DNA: TGCGCCAGCAGCTTGGATACAGGCTATGGCTACACCTTC